Listed below are T cell receptor beta chains from one sample, sequenced in a study of blood T cell repertoires in COVID-19. The assay was immunoSEQ multiplex PCR, and TCRdb's table has in-frame clones only and misses some. The sample includes about 140,000 clones, 78% of them seen just once. Specimen: peripheral blood. These receptors originate from a woman aged 55-69 years with acute or convalescent COVID-19. Each CDR3 is given with its conserved first and last residue. The D gene is left open where the match is weak. Size tells how often a clone was seen (once, few, many) or the class of an expanded clone, and some rows leave it out.

CDR3 DNA: TGCGCCAGCAGCCCACAGGAATTCTCTGGAAACACCATATATTTT; CDR3 protein: CASSPQEFSGNTIYF; D gene: .; J gene: TRBJ1-3; V gene: TRBV5-1; clone size: .
CDR3 DNA: TGTGCCAGCAGTGACCGGACATTCGCCGGGGAGCTGTTTTTT; CDR3 protein: CASSDRTFAGELFF; D gene: .; J gene: TRBJ2-2; V gene: TRBV2; clone size: .
CDR3 DNA: TGTGCCAGCAGTTTAAGGCAGGGGTGGACTGAAGCTTTCTTT; CDR3 protein: CASSLRQGWTEAFF; D gene: .; J gene: TRBJ1-1; V gene: TRBV28; clone size: .
CDR3 DNA: TGTGCCAGCAGCTTGGCCTCGGGCGGGAGGAATGAGCAGTTCTTC; CDR3 protein: CASSLASGGRNEQFF; D gene: TRBD2; J gene: TRBJ2-1; V gene: TRBV5-6; clone size: .
CDR3 DNA: TGTGCCAGCAGCCAAGCCTACCAGAGGACTAGCGCCCCAGGGGAGATAAGACGTGGGACCCAGTACTTC; CDR3 protein: CASSQAYQRTSAPGEIRRGTQYF; D gene: TRBD2; J gene: TRBJ2-5; V gene: TRBV3-1/TRBV3-2; clone size: .
CDR3 DNA: TGCGCCAGCAGCCCGAAGTCCCGGGACAACAATGAGCAGTTCTTC; CDR3 protein: CASSPKSRDNNEQFF; D gene: .; J gene: TRBJ2-1; V gene: TRBV5-1; clone size: .
CDR3 DNA: TGTGCCAGCAGCCAAGATCAAACGGGCACAGATACGCAGTATTTT; CDR3 protein: CASSQDQTGTDTQYF; D gene: .; J gene: TRBJ2-3; V gene: TRBV3-1/TRBV3-2; clone size: once
CDR3 DNA: TGCAGTGCTAGTCGCAGGGGGCGAGCCTACGAGCAGTACTTC; CDR3 protein: CSASRRGRAYEQYF; D gene: TRBD1; J gene: TRBJ2-7; V gene: TRBV20-1; clone size: .
CDR3 DNA: TGTGCCAGCAGTGAAAAGATGACGGGGAGCCGGGATCAGCCCCAGCATTTT; CDR3 protein: CASSEKMTGSRDQPQHF; D gene: .; J gene: TRBJ1-5; V gene: TRBV25-1; clone size: .
CDR3 DNA: TGTGCCAGCAGTTTGGGGTCTGGGACTAGCGTGGGTGAAGAGACCCAGTACTTC; CDR3 protein: CASSLGSGTSVGEETQYF; D gene: TRBD2; J gene: TRBJ2-5; V gene: TRBV28; clone size: .
CDR3 DNA: TGTGCCAGCAGTGACAGGGGGCTGAGCACCGGGGAGCTGTTTTTT; CDR3 protein: CASSDRGLSTGELFF; D gene: TRBD1; J gene: TRBJ2-2; V gene: TRBV6-1; clone size: .
CDR3 DNA: TGTGCCAGTAGTAGACCTAGCGGGAGAGCAGATACGCAGTATTTT; CDR3 protein: CASSRPSGRADTQYF; D gene: TRBD2; J gene: TRBJ2-3; V gene: TRBV19; clone size: .
CDR3 DNA: TGTGCCAGCAGTTACAGAACGGGACAACCTGGAAACACCATATATTTT; CDR3 protein: CASSYRTGQPGNTIYF; D gene: .; J gene: TRBJ1-3; V gene: TRBV6-6; clone size: few
CDR3 DNA: TGTGCCAGTAGGGGGACAGGAGATCAGCCCCAGCATTTT; CDR3 protein: CASRGTGDQPQHF; D gene: TRBD1; J gene: TRBJ1-5; V gene: TRBV19; clone size: .
CDR3 DNA: TGTGCCACCAGCAGAGTTACAGGGTATAGCAATCAGCCCCAGCATTTT; CDR3 protein: CATSRVTGYSNQPQHF; D gene: .; J gene: TRBJ1-5; V gene: TRBV15; clone size: .
CDR3 DNA: TGTGCCAGCAGTAGGGACAGGGTGCGAGGCACTGAAGCTTTCTTT; CDR3 protein: CASSRDRVRGTEAFF; D gene: TRBD1; J gene: TRBJ1-1; V gene: TRBV6-5; clone size: .
CDR3 DNA: TGTGCCAGCAGCCACCTACCGGGACTCCTCACAGATACGCAGTATTTT; CDR3 protein: CASSHLPGLLTDTQYF; D gene: .; J gene: TRBJ2-3; V gene: TRBV7-9; clone size: .
CDR3 DNA: TGTGCCAGCAGCTTAGCCTTTCAGGGATCTGCGTCCTACGAGCAGTACTTC; CDR3 protein: CASSLAFQGSASYEQYF; D gene: .; J gene: TRBJ2-7; V gene: TRBV11-2; clone size: .
CDR3 DNA: TGTGCCAGCAGTTCGTCAGGGTTCTATGGCTACACCTTC; CDR3 protein: CASSSSGFYGYTF; D gene: .; J gene: TRBJ1-2; V gene: TRBV6-5; clone size: once
CDR3 DNA: TGTGCCAGCAGCACGAGGACAGGGGACCCCTATGGCTACACCTTC; CDR3 protein: CASSTRTGDPYGYTF; D gene: TRBD1; J gene: TRBJ1-2; V gene: TRBV9; clone size: .
CDR3 DNA: TGTGCCAGCAGTAACCGACTAGCGGGAGAAGCCTACAATGAGCAGTTCTTC; CDR3 protein: CASSNRLAGEAYNEQFF; D gene: TRBD2; J gene: TRBJ2-1; V gene: TRBV27; clone size: .
CDR3 DNA: TGTGCCAGTAGCGGGAGGACTGATACGCAGTATTTT; CDR3 protein: CASSGRTDTQYF; D gene: TRBD2; J gene: TRBJ2-3; V gene: TRBV19; clone size: .
CDR3 DNA: TGTGCCAGCAGCCCCGTAGGGGTTGGGTCACCCCTCCACTTT; CDR3 protein: CASSPVGVGSPLHF; D gene: .; J gene: TRBJ1-6; V gene: TRBV7-9; clone size: .
CDR3 DNA: TGTGCCAGCAGCCGCCGGGACAGACTCTATGGCTACACCTTC; CDR3 protein: CASSRRDRLYGYTF; D gene: TRBD1; J gene: TRBJ1-2; V gene: TRBV3-1/TRBV3-2; clone size: .
CDR3 DNA: TGTGCCAGCAGCCATAGGGGGGAGACCCAGTACTTC; CDR3 protein: CASSHRGETQYF; D gene: .; J gene: TRBJ2-5; V gene: TRBV3-1/TRBV3-2; clone size: .
CDR3 DNA: TGTGCCAGCAGCGTAGGGCCTTACAATGAGCAGTTCTTC; CDR3 protein: CASSVGPYNEQFF; D gene: .; J gene: TRBJ2-1; V gene: TRBV9; clone size: .
CDR3 DNA: TGTGCCAGCAGCTTAGGCAGGGTGGGAGAAAAACTGTTTTTT; CDR3 protein: CASSLGRVGEKLFF; D gene: .; J gene: TRBJ1-4; V gene: TRBV11-3; clone size: .
CDR3 DNA: TGTGCCAGCAGTTTCTACACAGATACGCAGTATTTT; CDR3 protein: CASSFYTDTQYF; D gene: .; J gene: TRBJ2-3; V gene: TRBV28; clone size: .
CDR3 DNA: TGTGCCAGCAGCCAGGGAACCTATAATTCACCCCTCCACTTT; CDR3 protein: CASSQGTYNSPLHF; D gene: .; J gene: TRBJ1-6; V gene: TRBV27; clone size: .
CDR3 DNA: TGCAGTGCTCCACTTCCCGGGGTCTTC; CDR3 protein: CSAPLPGVF; D gene: .; J gene: TRBJ1-2; V gene: TRBV20-1; clone size: .
CDR3 DNA: TGTGCCTGGAGTTCACCTTACCGGAGTAATCAGCCCCAGCATTTT; CDR3 protein: CAWSSPYRSNQPQHF; D gene: .; J gene: TRBJ1-5; V gene: TRBV30; clone size: .
CDR3 DNA: TGTGCCAGCAGTTTAAGGGCAGGGCGCGAGCAGTACTTC; CDR3 protein: CASSLRAGREQYF; D gene: .; J gene: TRBJ2-7; V gene: TRBV27; clone size: .
CDR3 DNA: TGTGCCAGCGTTCTAAAGGGGCTAGCGGGAGTTACGGGCGGGGAGCTGTTTTTT; CDR3 protein: CASVLKGLAGVTGGELFF; D gene: TRBD2; J gene: TRBJ2-2; V gene: TRBV7-9; clone size: .
CDR3 DNA: TGTGCCAGCCTCGGGTATGACGGGCAGTACTTC; CDR3 protein: CASLGYDGQYF; D gene: .; J gene: TRBJ2-7; V gene: TRBV27; clone size: .
CDR3 DNA: TGTGCCAGCATCCATCCTATAGCGGGAGAGAGAAACACCGGGGAGCTGTTTTTT; CDR3 protein: CASIHPIAGERNTGELFF; D gene: TRBD2; J gene: TRBJ2-2; V gene: TRBV28; clone size: .
CDR3 DNA: TGCGCCAGCAGTGAGTTCGGGAGTGCTTTCTTT; CDR3 protein: CASSEFGSAFF; D gene: .; J gene: TRBJ1-1; V gene: TRBV10-2; clone size: .
CDR3 DNA: TGTGCCAGCAGTTACTCGCGGAGGGATGAAAAACTGTTTTTT; CDR3 protein: CASSYSRRDEKLFF; D gene: .; J gene: TRBJ1-4; V gene: TRBV6-2/TRBV6-3; clone size: .
CDR3 DNA: TGTGCCAGATACAACCGAACCCGACCGGACAGAGGGCAGTTCTTC; CDR3 protein: CARYNRTRPDRGQFF; D gene: .; J gene: TRBJ2-1; V gene: TRBV2; clone size: few
CDR3 DNA: TGTGCCAGCAGCCAAGTGGGGACAACCACCTACGAGCAGTACTTC; CDR3 protein: CASSQVGTTTYEQYF; D gene: .; J gene: TRBJ2-7; V gene: TRBV14; clone size: .
CDR3 DNA: TGTGCCTCCAGGGGAAACTCCTATAATTCACCCCTCCACTTT; CDR3 protein: CASRGNSYNSPLHF; D gene: .; J gene: TRBJ1-6; V gene: TRBV6-6; clone size: .
CDR3 DNA: TGCAGCGTCCTCCCTGCGCGGGGGGGATTACACAATGAGCAGTTCTTC; CDR3 protein: CSVLPARGGLHNEQFF; D gene: TRBD2; J gene: TRBJ2-1; V gene: TRBV29-1; clone size: .
CDR3 DNA: TGTGTTGTCCGAGGGACAGGGGTTTCCGGTGAGCAGTTCTTC; CDR3 protein: CVVRGTGVSGEQFF; D gene: TRBD1; J gene: TRBJ2-1; V gene: TRBV24-1; clone size: .
CDR3 DNA: TGTGCCAGCAGCTTAGCAGGCAGCCACTATGGCTACACCTTC; CDR3 protein: CASSLAGSHYGYTF; D gene: .; J gene: TRBJ1-2; V gene: TRBV11-2; clone size: few
CDR3 DNA: TGTGCCAGCAGCTTAGGGCCCCCGGGACTCTACGAGCAGTACTTC; CDR3 protein: CASSLGPPGLYEQYF; D gene: .; J gene: TRBJ2-7; V gene: TRBV11-2; clone size: .
CDR3 DNA: TGTGCCAGCAGTAAGGACAGGGGGAACACTGAAGCTTTCTTT; CDR3 protein: CASSKDRGNTEAFF; D gene: TRBD1; J gene: TRBJ1-1; V gene: TRBV28; clone size: few
CDR3 DNA: TGTGCCAGCAGTCCGGACGGGGGTAACTATGGCTACACCTTC; CDR3 protein: CASSPDGGNYGYTF; D gene: .; J gene: TRBJ1-2; V gene: TRBV25-1; clone size: .
CDR3 DNA: TGTGCTAGTGGTTTGGTACGCGGGCTAGCCTCATTACAAGAGACCCAGTACTTC; CDR3 protein: CASGLVRGLASLQETQYF; D gene: .; J gene: TRBJ2-5; V gene: TRBV12-5; clone size: .
CDR3 DNA: TGTGCCATCAGTGAACCGCTAGCGGGGGGCACCTCCTACGAGCAGTACTTC; CDR3 protein: CAISEPLAGGTSYEQYF; D gene: TRBD2; J gene: TRBJ2-7; V gene: TRBV10-3; clone size: .